The 25 T cell receptor beta chains in this list originate from one sample, sequenced in a study of regulatory dendritic cells for organ transplantation. Antigens of these TCRs are unknown. Profiling relied on immunoSEQ multiplex PCR, and the TCRdb table lists in-frame clones only, not all of them. The sample contains 9,500 to 15,000 clones, 62% of which appear only once. Allogeneic regulatory or mature dendritic cells were co-cultured for about 5 days with CFSE-labeled sorted T cells at 1:10. What was sequenced was naive CD8+ T cells from blood cultured with dendritic cells. Regarding subset: CD45RA+ naive T cells. Receptors originate from a human donor in good health.

The chain couples TRBV27 to TRBJ2-7; D unresolved. From germline, CDR1 is MNHEY and CDR2 SMNVEV (reference sequence). The CDR3 length is 13 residues. Trimming removed 3 bases at V and 3 bases at J, with 9 bases between. Here the CDR3 DNA reads TGTGCCAGCAGTTTTTCGAGATTCTACGAGCAGTACTTC. Protein sequence: CASSFSRFYEQYF.

V gene TRBV2 combines with J gene TRBJ2-1; 7 bases map to TRBD2. V was clipped by 4 bases and J by 4 bases; unmatched bases: 7. CDR3 length equals 15 residues. Germline V lookup: CDR1 SNHLY, CDR2 FYNNEI. CDR3 loop: CASSGSGERYNEQFF. In nucleotides, the CDR3 is TGTGCCAGCAGTGGAAGCGGGGAACGGTACAATGAGCAGTTCTTC.

This rearrangement joins TRBV14 to TRBJ1-3, with D tentatively TRBD1 (5 bases). With 5 bases removed from V and 2 bases from J, the gap between germline ends came to 16 bases. Germline CDR1 is SGHDN and CDR2 is FVKESK. The CDR3 length is 16 residues. CDR3: CASSTRQGGAGNTIYF. For the CDR3, the DNA is TGTGCCAGCAGCACCCGGCAGGGAGGGGCTGGAAACACCATATATTTT. Drawing the rest from reference TRBV14 and TRBJ1-3, the complete variable domain is EAGVTQFPSHSVIEKGQTVTLRCDPISGHDNLYWYRRVMGKEIKFLLHFVKESKQDESGMPNNRFLAERTGGTYSTLKVQPAELEDSGVYFCASSTRQGGAGNTIYFGEGSWLTVV.

The genes are TRBV4-1 and TRBJ2-7; 10 positions agree with TRBD2. The ends lost 6 bases at V and 1 base at J; junction bases unmatched: 6. Germline assignment: CDR1 MGHRA and CDR2 YSYEKL. This CDR3 is built from 15 residues. This CDR3 reads CASRLHSGGSYEQYF. The CDR3 nucleotides read TGCGCCAGCAGACTACATAGCGGGGGGTCCTACGAGCAGTACTTC.

This rearrangement joins TRBV2 to TRBJ2-5; a possible D gene is TRBD1 (6 bases). Trimming removed 4 bases from V and 3 bases from J, with 6 bases in between. There are 12 residues in the CDR3. CDR1 and CDR2 (germline): SNHLY, FYNNEI. In DNA, the CDR3 is TGTGCCAGCAGTGGGACAGAAGAGACCCAGTACTTC. Its protein is CASSGTEETQYF.

This clone has only one observation. This chain uses TRBV2 with TRBJ2-2; 8 bases are a match to TRBD1. Germline loops: CDR1 SNHLY, CDR2 FYNNEI. The CDR3 extends over 14 amino acids. After removal of 5 bases from V and 4 bases from J, the junction contained 3 bases not matched to a gene. The CDR3 loop reads CASSYRGTTGELFF. CDR3 sequence (DNA): TGTGCCAGCAGTTACAGGGGGACCACCGGGGAGCTGTTTTTT.

The chain is built from TRBV29-1 and TRBJ1-1; TRBD1 aligns across 7 bases. The J segment lost 8 bases and the V segment lost 7 bases, leaving 10 bases of the junction unmatched. The CDR3 length is 12 residues. Germline V gives CDR1 SQVTM, CDR2 ANQGSEA. CDR3 sequence (DNA): TGCAGCGCAAAAGGGGACAGCCTCGAAGCTTTCTTT. Amino acid sequence: CSAKGDSLEAFF. Variable domain in full (rest from reference TRBV29-1 and TRBJ1-1): SAVISQKPSRDICQRGTSLTIQCQVDSQVTMMFWYRQQPGQSLTLIATANQGSEATYESGFVIDKFPISRPNLTFSTLTVSNMSPEDSSIYLCSAKGDSLEAFFGQGTRLTVV.

CDR3 region: CASSQDTSGVLYEQYF. The CDR3, as DNA: TGCGCCAGCAGCCAAGATACTAGCGGGGTACTTTACGAGCAGTACTTC. The chain is built from TRBV4-3 and TRBJ2-7, with TRBD2 matching over 10 bases. The CDR3 length is 16 residues. J lost 4 bases, V lost 0 bases, and 6 bases had no gene match. Germline V gene lookup returns CDR1 LGHNA and CDR2 YSLEER.

This clone was found a few times. The chain employs TRBV25-1 and TRBJ2-5; D remains ambiguous. V lost 6 bases to trimming and J lost 4 bases, with 6 bases between them. Germline-derived CDR1 and CDR2 are MGHDK and SYGVNS. The CDR3 contains 11 residues. CDR3 bases: TGTGCCAGCAGGAGTGGAGAGACCCAGTACTTC. Its protein product is CASRSGETQYF.

The chain links TRBV7-9 to TRBJ2-5; D is unclear. This CDR3 contains 12 residues. V gave up 5 bases and J gave up 5 bases, with 9 bases separating them. CDR1 is SEHNR, CDR2 FQNEAQ, per germline (reference sequence). The CDR3 reads CASSRDSETQYF. The CDR3 DNA sequence: TGTGCCAGCAGCCGAGACTCGGAGACCCAGTACTTC. Full variable domain (rest looked up from reference TRBV7-9 and TRBJ2-5): DTGVSQNPRHKITKRGQNVTFRCDPISEHNRLYWYRQTLGQGPEFLTYFQNEAQLEKSRLLSDRFSAERPKGSFSTLEIQRTEQGDSAMYLCASSRDSETQYFGPGTRLLVL.

The chain carries TRBV7-9 and TRBJ2-7, with a weak D call TRBD1 (5 bases). The ends were cut back, 5 bases at V and 0 bases at J, with 17 bases in the middle. The CDR3 has 16 amino acids. Germline CDR1 SEHNR, CDR2 FQNEAQ (reference sequence). In nucleotides, the CDR3 is TGTGCCAGCAGCCCGTCGAAGACAGCCTCCTCCTACGAGCAGTACTTC. Protein product: CASSPSKTASSYEQYF.

This clone occurred a few times. The rearrangement joins TRBV7-9 to TRBJ2-3; weak D call: TRBD2 (5 bases). This CDR3 is 13 amino acids long. The germline V gene has CDR1 SEHNR and CDR2 FQNEAQ (reference sequence). V was shortened by 1 base and J by 4 bases, with 6 bases between the two germline ends. The CDR3 nucleotides are TGTGCCAGCAGCTTAGGACTATCAGATACGCAGTATTTT. Translated, it gives CASSLGLSDTQYF. Based on the CDR3 plus reference TRBV7-9 and TRBJ2-3, the full variable domain is DTGVSQNPRHKITKRGQNVTFRCDPISEHNRLYWYRQTLGQGPEFLTYFQNEAQLEKSRLLSDRFSAERPKGSFSTLEIQRTEQGDSAMYLCASSLGLSDTQYFGPGTRLTVL.

The J gene is TRBJ2-5, the V gene TRBV7-9; D is perhaps TRBD1 (6 bases). Germline loops: CDR1 SEHNR, CDR2 FQNEAQ (reference sequence). The CDR3 is made up of 15 amino acids. V was clipped by 2 bases and J by 2 bases, with 12 bases between them. The CDR3 reads CASSLSMGAQETQYF. CDR3 nucleotide sequence: TGTGCCAGCAGCTTATCTATGGGGGCTCAAGAGACCCAGTACTTC.

The genes are TRBV6-1 and TRBJ2-1; 10 nucleotides match TRBD1. CDR1 is MNHNS and CDR2 is SASEGT in the germline V gene. V was clipped by 4 bases and J by 6 bases; unmatched bases: 15. The CDR3 spans 18 residues. The CDR3 DNA reads as TGTGCCAGCAGTGCGACTAGAGCGGGACAGGGGACCCCCAATGAGCAGTTCTTC. Translation: CASSATRAGQGTPNEQFF.

This clone appeared a few times. The CDR3 sequence is CASSPRPTLDYGYTF. CDR3 sequence (DNA): TGCGCCAGCAGCCCCCGACCGACTCTGGACTATGGCTACACCTTC. The chain couples TRBV4-1 to TRBJ1-2, with D unclear. The ends were cut back, 4 bases at V and 3 bases at J, with 15 bases in the middle. This CDR3 has 15 residues. In germline, CDR1 is MGHRA, CDR2 YSYEKL.

The chain carries TRBV9 and TRBJ2-1; 8 bases line up with TRBD2. Germline V gene lookup returns CDR1 SGDLS and CDR2 YYNGEE. This CDR3 spans 16 amino acids. V shed 4 bases, J shed 7 bases, and the junction held 13 bases outside the gene matches. The CDR3 protein is CASSSPPGGALNEQFF. Written as DNA, the CDR3 is TGTGCCAGCAGCTCCCCTCCCGGGGGGGCCCTTAATGAGCAGTTCTTC.

V usage is TRBV5-6 and J usage is TRBJ1-2; possible D gene TRBD1, 5 bases. The CDR3 runs 18 residues. Trimming removed 2 bases at V and 0 bases at J, with 20 bases between. The germline V gene has CDR1 SGHDT and CDR2 YYEEEE. The CDR3 loop is CASSFHPMSQGSNYGYTF. DNA of the CDR3: TGTGCCAGCAGCTTTCACCCTATGTCGCAGGGATCTAACTATGGCTACACCTTC.

The rearrangement joins TRBV21-1 to TRBJ1-5; the table's D call of TRBD1 was not tested on the DNA. TRBV21-1 corresponds to a pseudogene. This CDR3 has 13 amino acids. The DNA for the CDR3 is TGTGCCAGCAGCAGGGCCTCAAATCAGCCCCAGCATTTT. It translates to CASSRASNQPQHF.

V gene TRBV13 combines with J gene TRBJ2-3, with D uncertain. This CDR3 comprises 13 residues. Germline V gene data show CDR1 as PRHDT and CDR2 as FYEKMQ (reference sequence). The germline V and J ends were trimmed by 0 bases and 4 bases, with 5 bases remaining between them. CDR3 bases: TGTGCCAGCAGCTTAGGGGCGGCAGATACGCAGTATTTT. This sequence encodes CASSLGAADTQYF.

This chain links TRBV5-4 with TRBJ2-7; TRBD2 matches 10 bases. CDR1 is SGHNT, CDR2 YYREEE, per germline (reference sequence). The CDR3 totals 14 residues. V shed 5 bases and J 6 bases; nucleotides not matched to a gene: 8. CDR3 region: CASSAGTSVLEQYF. CDR3 DNA: TGTGCCAGCAGTGCCGGGACTAGCGTTCTCGAGCAGTACTTC.

CDR3 loop: CASSYSRGSTDTQYF. The CDR3 nucleotides are TGTGCCAGCAGTTACAGCAGGGGATCCACAGATACGCAGTATTTT. This chain links TRBV6-5 with TRBJ2-3, with D perhaps matching TRBD1 (6 bases). V was pared by 2 bases and J by 2 bases, with 11 bases between. This CDR3 contains 15 residues. Germline V CDR1 and CDR2: MNHEY, SVGAGI.

This clone was counted a few times. V gene TRBV7-9 combines with J gene TRBJ2-1; 9 bases align to TRBD1. The CDR3 covers 13 residues. The germline CDR1 and CDR2 sequences are SEHNR and FQNEAQ (reference sequence). After removal of 6 bases from V and 6 bases from J, the junction contained 3 bases not matched to a gene. The CDR3 DNA is TGTGCCAGCAGGACAGGGGGGAGCAATGAGCAGTTCTTC. It is translated as CASRTGGSNEQFF. Full variable domain (missing parts from reference TRBV7-9 and TRBJ2-1): DTGVSQNPRHKITKRGQNVTFRCDPISEHNRLYWYRQTLGQGPEFLTYFQNEAQLEKSRLLSDRFSAERPKGSFSTLEIQRTEQGDSAMYLCASRTGGSNEQFFGPGTRLTVL.

This clone was found once. The chain recombines TRBV11-3 with TRBJ1-1, with TRBD1 as a possible D gene (5 bases). The germline CDR1 and CDR2 sequences are SGHNT and YENEEA. Trimming left V 2 bases short and J 10 bases short, with 14 bases between. This CDR3 contains 13 residues. The CDR3 DNA reads TGTGCCAGCAGCTTAAGCAGTGTCGGGGGAGCTTTCTTT. Amino acids: CASSLSSVGGAFF.

The rearrangement joins TRBV2 to TRBJ1-4; D might be TRBD1 (6 bases). CDR3 size: 17 residues. Trimming cost V 6 bases and J 4 bases, with 21 bases left between them. Germline V gene lookup returns CDR1 SNHLY and CDR2 FYNNEI. The CDR3 DNA is TGTGCCAGCAGAGTTGGGGGCGGACCGCTCCTTAATGAAAAACTGTTTTTT. Its translation: CASRVGGGPLLNEKLFF.

The chain combines TRBV12-5 with TRBJ2-3, with 13 nucleotides matching TRBD2. Germline-derived CDR1 and CDR2 are LGHNT and FRNRAP. This CDR3 has 15 residues. After removal of 6 bases from V and 2 bases from J, the junction contained 2 bases not matched to a gene. DNA of the CDR3: TGTGCTAGTGGGGGACTAGCGGGGAACACAGATACGCAGTATTTT. Amino acids: CASGGLAGNTDTQYF.